This T cell receptor (beta chain) comes out of a study of blood T cell repertoires in COVID-19. How the authors handled the data: From reference gene primer amplification, estimates of nucleated cell counts were derived. Here immunoSEQ multiplex PCR was the method, and the copy in TCRdb shows in-frame clones only, minus some. The V and J calls and the clone size are those of that table, but D and trimming were determined from the DNA. The sample lists 20,000 to 25,000 clones, more than 80% occurring once. The CDR3 covers 15 residues. The V and J ends lost 6 bases and 2 bases respectively, with 15 bases between them. CDR1 is LNHNV, CDR2 YYDKDF, per germline (reference sequence).

The chain links TRBV15 to TRBJ2-3, with D tentatively TRBD2 (6 bases). The receptor comes from a human donor in a cohort sampled during active COVID-19. The sequencing input was peripheral blood. The CDR3: CATSPKGGVTDTQYF. The DNA for the CDR3 is TGTGCCACCAGTCCCAAAGGCGGGGTCACAGATACGCAGTATTTT.